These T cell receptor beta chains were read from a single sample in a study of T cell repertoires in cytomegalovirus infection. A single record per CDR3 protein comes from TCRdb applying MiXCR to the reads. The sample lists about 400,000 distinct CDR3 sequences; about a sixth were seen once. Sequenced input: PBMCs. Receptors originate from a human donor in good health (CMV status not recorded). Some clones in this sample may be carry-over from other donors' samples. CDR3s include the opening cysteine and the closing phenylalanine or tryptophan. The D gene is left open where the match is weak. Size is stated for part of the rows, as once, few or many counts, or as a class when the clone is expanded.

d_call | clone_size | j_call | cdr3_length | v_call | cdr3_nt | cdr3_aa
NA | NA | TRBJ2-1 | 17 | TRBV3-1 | TGTGCCAGCAGCTTCCAACCGACCCCGGGACCCTACAATGAGCAGTTCTTC | CASSFQPTPGPYNEQFF
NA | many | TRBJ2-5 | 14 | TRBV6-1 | TGTGCCAGCAGTGTCGAGCGGGCCCAAGAGACCCAGTACTTC | CASSVERAQETQYF
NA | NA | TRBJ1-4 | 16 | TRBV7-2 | TGTGCCAGCAGCTTAAAGGTGTCTGCAACTAATGAAAAACTGTTTTTT | CASSLKVSATNEKLFF
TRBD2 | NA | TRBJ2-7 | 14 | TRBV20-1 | TGCAGTGCTAGGCGGCGGGAGGGCCTGTACGAGCAGTACTTC | CSARRREGLYEQYF
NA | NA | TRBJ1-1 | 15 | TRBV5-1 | TGCGCCAGCAGCTTGTGGGGTACTACGGACACTGAAGCTTTCTTT | CASSLWGTTDTEAFF
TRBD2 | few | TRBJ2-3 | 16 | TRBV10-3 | TGTGCCATCAGTCAACTAGCGGGAGGGAGCACAGATACGCAGTATTTT | CAISQLAGGSTDTQYF
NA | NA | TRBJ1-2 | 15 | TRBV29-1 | TGCAGCGTTGAAGGACTTGTCGATCATAACTATGGCTACACCTTC | CSVEGLVDHNYGYTF
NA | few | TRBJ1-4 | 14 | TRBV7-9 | TGTGCCAGCAGTCCCGCGGACGGGGATGAAAAACTGTTTTTT | CASSPADGDEKLFF
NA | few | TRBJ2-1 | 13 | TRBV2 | TGTGCCAGCCGGGCCACCACACACAATGAGCAGTTCTTC | CASRATTHNEQFF
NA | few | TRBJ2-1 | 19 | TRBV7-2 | TGTGCCAGCAGCAGCTGGGGGATAGCGGACCCAAGCTCCTACAATGAGCAGTTCTTC | CASSSWGIADPSSYNEQFF
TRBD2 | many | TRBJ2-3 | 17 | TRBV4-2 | TGTGCCAGCAGCCAGGGGGCGGGGGGGCTTATGACAGATACGCAGTATTTT | CASSQGAGGLMTDTQYF
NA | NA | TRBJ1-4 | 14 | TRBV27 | TGTGCCAGCAGTCGACAGATTCCGGGTGAAAAACTGTTTTTT | CASSRQIPGEKLFF
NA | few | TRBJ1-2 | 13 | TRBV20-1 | TGCAGTGCTAGTCATGGGACCAACTATGGCTACACCTTC | CSASHGTNYGYTF
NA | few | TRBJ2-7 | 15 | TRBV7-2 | TGTGCCAGCAGCTTAGGGCCAAGTAGCTCCTACGAGCAGTACTTC | CASSLGPSSSYEQYF
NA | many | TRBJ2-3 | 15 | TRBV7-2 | TGTGCCAGCAGAGCGGCTAGCGACCTCACAGATACGCAGTATTTT | CASRAASDLTDTQYF
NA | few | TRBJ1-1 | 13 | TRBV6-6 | TGTGCCAGCAGCAACACACCGAACACTGAAGCTTTCTTT | CASSNTPNTEAFF
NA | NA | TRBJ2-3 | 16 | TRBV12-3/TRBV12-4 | TGTGCCAGAATCCACGCCCGGGGCCCATTAACAGATACGCAGTATTTT | CARIHARGPLTDTQYF
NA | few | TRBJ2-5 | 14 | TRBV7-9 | TGTGCCAGCACCCTTAGTGAAGGGTTGGAGACCCAGTACTTC | CASTLSEGLETQYF
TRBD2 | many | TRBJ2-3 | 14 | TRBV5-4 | TGTGCCAGCAGCCAGCGGGGGGGGCGCGCGACGCAGTATTTT | CASSQRGGRATQYF
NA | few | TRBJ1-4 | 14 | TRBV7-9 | TGTGCCAGCAGCCGCGCGGGGGGACACGAAAAACTGTTTTTT | CASSRAGGHEKLFF
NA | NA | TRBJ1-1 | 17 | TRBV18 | TGTGCCAGCTCACGGGCCACAACCCATGTGGTCAACACTGAAGCTTTCTTT | CASSRATTHVVNTEAFF
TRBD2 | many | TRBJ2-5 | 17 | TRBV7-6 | TGTGCCAGCAGCTTAATTAGACCAGCGGGGGCACAAGAGACCCAGTACTTC | CASSLIRPAGAQETQYF
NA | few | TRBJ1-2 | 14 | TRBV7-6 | TGTGCCAGCAGCTTAGCCACAGTTTCCTATGGCTACACCTTC | CASSLATVSYGYTF
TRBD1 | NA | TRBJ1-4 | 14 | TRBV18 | TGTGCCAGCGAGCCACAGGGGGCCCCAGGAAAACTGTTTTTT | CASEPQGAPGKLFF
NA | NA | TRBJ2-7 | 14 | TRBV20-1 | TGCAGTGCCAAAGGGGCGGTCCGTTCCTACGAGCAGTACTTC | CSAKGAVRSYEQYF
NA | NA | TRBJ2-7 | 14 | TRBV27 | TGTGCCAGCAGTTCTTTATCAGGGTCCTACGAGCAGTACTTC | CASSSLSGSYEQYF
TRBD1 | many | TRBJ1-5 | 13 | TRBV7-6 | TGTGCCAGCACCACAGGGGGTTCTCAGCCCCAGCATTTT | CASTTGGSQPQHF
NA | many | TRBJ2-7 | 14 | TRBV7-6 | TGTGCCAGCAGCCGCGGGCGGGGGCCCTACGAGCAGTACTTC | CASSRGRGPYEQYF
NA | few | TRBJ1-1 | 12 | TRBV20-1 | TGCAGTGCTAGCGCCAGGGAAACTGAAGCTTTCTTT | CSASARETEAFF
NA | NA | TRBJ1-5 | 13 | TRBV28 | TGTGCCAGCAGCAGGGTGGACGGTCAGCCCCAGCATTTT | CASSRVDGQPQHF
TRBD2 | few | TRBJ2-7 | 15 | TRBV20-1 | TGCAGTGTTAAGACTAGCGGGGGTACAGCCTACGAGCAGTACTTC | CSVKTSGGTAYEQYF
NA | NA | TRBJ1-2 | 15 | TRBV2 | TGTGCCAGCTCAGATATTATTGGGCGCAGCTATGGCTACACCTTC | CASSDIIGRSYGYTF
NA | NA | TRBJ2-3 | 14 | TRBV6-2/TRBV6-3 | TGTGCCAGCAGTTCGGACAGCCGAAAAGATACGCAGTATTTT | CASSSDSRKDTQYF
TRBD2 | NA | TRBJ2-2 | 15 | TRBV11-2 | TGTGCCAGCAACGAATGGACTAGCGTACCCGGGGAGCTGTTTTTT | CASNEWTSVPGELFF
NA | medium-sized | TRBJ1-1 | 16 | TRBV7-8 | TGTGCCAGCAGCCTCTTCAGGGTATCTGTCCTTGGTGAAGCTTTCTTT | CASSLFRVSVLGEAFF
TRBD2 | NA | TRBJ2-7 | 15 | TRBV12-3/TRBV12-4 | TGTGCCAGCACCTGCGGGGGGGCCCGGGTGGGGGAGCAGTACTTC | CASTCGGARVGEQYF
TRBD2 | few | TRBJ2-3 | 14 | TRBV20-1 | TGCAGTGCTAGTACTAGCGGGAGCCTAGATACGCAGTATTTT | CSASTSGSLDTQYF
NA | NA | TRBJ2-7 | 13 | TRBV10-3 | TGTGCCATCAAACGGGCAAACGGCTACGAGCAGTACTTC | CAIKRANGYEQYF
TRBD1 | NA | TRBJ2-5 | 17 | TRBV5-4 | TGTGCCAGCAGTTGGGGAAGTAAGGCAGGGACAGTTCGGACCCAGTACTTC | CASSWGSKAGTVRTQYF
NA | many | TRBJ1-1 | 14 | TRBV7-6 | TGTGCCAGCAGCCCGTTGACAGCCCACGATGAAGCTTTCTTT | CASSPLTAHDEAFF
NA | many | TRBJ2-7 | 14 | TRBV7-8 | TGTGCCAGCAGCTCCGTCGCGGGAAGCTACGAGCAGTACTTC | CASSSVAGSYEQYF
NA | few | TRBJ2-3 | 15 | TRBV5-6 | TGTGCCAGCAGCTTGTCGAGGACGGGTAGAGATACGCAGTATTTT | CASSLSRTGRDTQYF
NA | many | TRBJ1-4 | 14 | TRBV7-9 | TGTGCCAGCAGCTTTGGGGCAACTAATGAAAAACTGTTTTTT | CASSFGATNEKLFF
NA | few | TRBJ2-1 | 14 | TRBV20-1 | TGCAGTGCTAGGGATCGCCTTGGTTACAATGAGCAGTTCTTC | CSARDRLGYNEQFF
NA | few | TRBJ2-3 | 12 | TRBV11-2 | TGTGCCAGCCAGGAACCAGGAGATACGCAGTATTTT | CASQEPGDTQYF
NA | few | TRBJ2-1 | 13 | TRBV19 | TGTGCCAGTAGTACCACTAGCTACAATGAGCAGTTCTTC | CASSTTSYNEQFF
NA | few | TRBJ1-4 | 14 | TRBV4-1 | TGCGCCAGCAGCCAACTCATGGGTAATGAAAAACTGTTTTTT | CASSQLMGNEKLFF
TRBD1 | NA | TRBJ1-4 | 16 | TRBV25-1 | TGTGCCAGCAGTGAATTGGGGGACAGAAGAAATGAAAAACTGTTTTTT | CASSELGDRRNEKLFF
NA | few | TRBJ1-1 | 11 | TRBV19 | TGTGCCAGTAGTATTCCGACGAGGGCTTTCTTT | CASSIPTRAFF
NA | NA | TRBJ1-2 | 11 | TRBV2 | TGTGCCAGCAGTGAAGAAGGGTACTACACCTTC | CASSEEGYYTF
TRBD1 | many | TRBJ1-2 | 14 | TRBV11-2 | TGTGCCAGCAGCCCTGGGAGAGGGGGCTACGGCTACACCTTC | CASSPGRGGYGYTF
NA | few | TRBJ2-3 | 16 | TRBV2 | TGTGCCAGCAGTCAACGAGGAGGACAGCACACAGATACGCAGTATTTT | CASSQRGGQHTDTQYF
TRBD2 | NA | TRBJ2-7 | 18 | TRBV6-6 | TGTGCCAGCAGTTCCCCGGGACTAGCGGGAGAAGGGGGCTACGAGCAGTACTTC | CASSSPGLAGEGGYEQYF
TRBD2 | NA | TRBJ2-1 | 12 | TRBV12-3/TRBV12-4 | TGTGCCAGCACCCGGGGGGACAATGAGCAGTTCTTC | CASTRGDNEQFF
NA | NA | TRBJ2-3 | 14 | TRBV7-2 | TGTGCCAGCAGCTTAGGCAGACTTGGGGATACGCAGTATTTT | CASSLGRLGDTQYF